These 8 T cell receptor beta chains were sequenced from one sample in a study of regulatory T cells in long-lasting Graves disease. Construction of TCR beta libraries relied on iRepertoire HTBI primers and on Arm-PCR targeting CDR3 regions. TCRdb recomputed calls from the multiplex PCR reads with MiXCR, one row per CDR3 protein. The sample records fewer than 550,000 distinct CDR3 sequences, 15% to 20% being singletons. Described time point: newly diagnosed GD, antithyroid drugs for less than 3 months. PBMC-derived RNA was used for the TCR library. These data were also filed under a second study, of T cells in Graves' hyperthyroidism and ophthalmopathy.

Source: peripheral blood mononuclear cells (PBMCs), taken at new diagnosis, from a patient treated with antithyroid drugs. The receptors here all came from a woman aged 35-60 years with Graves disease.

This clonotype was detected many times. This chain joins TRBV3-1 and TRBJ1-2, with 9 bases matching TRBD1. CDR3 length: 15 amino acids. With 3 bases clipped from V and 4 bases from J, the junction kept 6 bases outside the gene matches. Germline values: CDR1 LGHDT, CDR2 YNNKEL (reference sequence). The CDR3 is CASSQETGGPYGYTF. For the CDR3, the DNA is TGTGCCAGCAGCCAGGAGACAGGGGGTCCCTATGGCTACACCTTC. The variable domain in full, completed from reference TRBV3-1 and TRBJ1-2, reads DTAVSQTPKYLVTQMGNDKSIKCEQNLGHDTMYWYKQDSKKFLKIMFSYNNKELIINETVPNRFSPKSPDKAHLNLHINSLELGDSAVYFCASSQETGGPYGYTFGSGTRLTVV.

Many counts were recorded for this clonotype. V and J are TRBV7-9 and TRBJ2-1; 8 bases match TRBD1. The CDR3 is 12 residues long. The germline V gene encodes CDR1 SEHNR and CDR2 FQNEAQ (reference sequence). V was pared by 1 base and J by 15 bases, with 5 bases of the junction left unmatched. CDR3 nucleotide sequence: TGTGCCAGCAGCTTAGAGGACAGGGCTCGGTTCTTC. This sequence encodes CASSLEDRARFF.

The chain links TRBV13 to TRBJ1-2, with D tentatively TRBD1 (5 bases). CDR3 size: 14 residues. Germline assignment: CDR1 PRHDT and CDR2 FYEKMQ (reference sequence). Trimming removed 5 bases at V and 4 bases at J, with 14 bases between. This chain's CDR3 is CASSTQAGPYGYTF. In DNA, the CDR3 is TGTGCCAGCAGCACCCAAGCGGGACCCTATGGCTACACCTTC.

The CDR3 coding sequence is TGTGCCAGCAGCCCAGCTAGCGGGGGGGCAGAGACCCAGTACTTC. It is translated as CASSPASGGAETQYF. The chain joins TRBV9 to TRBJ2-5, with 12 bases fitting TRBD2. The trim removed 4 bases at V and 4 bases at J, leaving 5 bases unmatched. Germline V gene sequence: CDR1 SGDLS, CDR2 YYNGEE. This CDR3 spans 15 amino acids.

At least ten counts were recorded for this clonotype. In DNA, the CDR3 is TGTGCCAGCAGCTTAATTACCATACAGGGGCGGGATGAGCAGTTCTTC. It translates to CASSLITIQGRDEQFF. This chain links TRBV7-9 with TRBJ2-1; 7 nucleotides agree with TRBD1. Germline values: CDR1 SEHNR, CDR2 FQNEAQ (reference sequence). J lost 8 bases, V lost 2 bases, and 12 bases had no gene match. The CDR3 is 16 amino acids. Supplemented by reference TRBV7-9 and TRBJ2-1, the full variable domain reads DTGVSQNPRHKITKRGQNVTFRCDPISEHNRLYWYRQTLGQGPEFLTYFQNEAQLEKSRLLSDRFSAERPKGSFSTLEIQRTEQGDSAMYLCASSLITIQGRDEQFFGPGTRLTVL.

A remark on this clonotype: A much larger clonotype is one base distant, so this may be a read error. The chain has TRBV28 and TRBJ1-1; 7 bases are shared with TRBD1. The CDR3 spans 15 residues. The V segment lost 3 bases and the J segment 6 bases; nucleotides outside the gene matches: 10. Per the germline V gene, CDR1 is MDHEN and CDR2 is SYDVKM. The CDR3 loop reads CASSFRSGGGAEAFF. The CDR3 region has the DNA TGTGCCAGCAGTTTTAGATCAGGGGGAGGCGCTGAAGCTTTCTTT.

The gene calls are TRBV20-1 and TRBJ1-3; D uncertain. Germline V gene data show CDR1 as DFQATT and CDR2 as SNEGSKA (reference sequence). The CDR3 is 14 amino acids. The germline V and J ends were trimmed by 0 bases and 1 base, with 7 bases remaining between them. The CDR3 coding sequence is TGCAGTGCTAGAGATAGCGGATCTGGAAACACCATATATTTT. It is translated as CSARDSGSGNTIYF.

V and J are TRBV12-3 or TRBV12-4 and TRBJ1-5, with D maybe TRBD1 (6 bases). The CDR3 has 16 residues. Trimming stripped 6 bases from V and 2 bases from J, with 17 bases between. The CDR3 loop is CASSLGSGVRNQPQHF. The CDR3 nucleotides read TGTGCCAGCAGCCTCGGATCAGGGGTCCGCAATCAGCCCCAGCATTTT.